What follows are 21 T cell receptor beta chains derived from one specimen sequenced in a study of monozygotic twins with inflammatory bowel disease. For each CDR3 protein, TCRdb gives one entry from its re-call of the 5' RACE reads, without DNA. Recorded for this sample: under 150,000 distinct CDR3 sequences. Specimen: blood. These receptors were obtained from a human donor with ulcerative colitis or Crohn's disease, or a healthy co-twin of an affected twin (not recorded which).

J is TRBJ2-3 and V is TRBV27; lacking DNA, the TRBD2 call made by TCRdb goes unchecked. Germline CDR1 reads MNHEY; CDR2 reads SMNVEV (reference sequence). The CDR3 totals 16 residues. The CDR3 region is CASSFLAGGSTDTQYF.

The chain uses TRBV19 and TRBJ1-6; without DNA, the TCRdb call of TRBD1 cannot be checked. Per the germline V gene, CDR1 is LNHDA and CDR2 is SQIVND (reference sequence). This CDR3 has 14 amino acids. CDR3 amino acids: CASRIGTDNSPLHF.

This chain links TRBV9 with TRBJ1-1. The germline gives CDR1 SGDLS, CDR2 YYNGEE. The CDR3 covers 14 residues. CDR3 residues: CASSVVTENTEAFF.

V and J are TRBV5-1 and TRBJ1-5; TCRdb's D gene call, TRBD1, goes unchecked for lack of DNA. This CDR3 contains 16 residues. Germline V gene data show CDR1 as SGHRS and CDR2 as YFSETQ. The CDR3 here is CASSLERTGDNQPQHF.

This chain links TRBV2 with TRBJ2-3; TCRdb selects TRBD1, and the lack of DNA leaves this call unchecked. Germline CDR1 is SNHLY and CDR2 is FYNNEI. CDR3 length: 17 amino acids. The CDR3 is CASSPPGQGKNTDTQYF.

The chain joins TRBV6-5 to TRBJ1-5; lacking DNA, the TRBD1 call made by TCRdb goes unchecked. Germline CDR1 MNHEY, CDR2 SVGAGI. This CDR3 comprises 13 residues. CDR3 sequence: CASRVMGGQPQHF.

The gene calls are TRBV20-1 and TRBJ1-1; absent DNA, TCRdb's TRBD1 call cannot be checked. The CDR3 loop spans 12 amino acids. Germline CDR1 DFQATT, CDR2 SNEGSKA (reference sequence). This CDR3 reads CSVTGTVLEAFF.

This sequence joins TRBV5-1 and TRBJ2-3. The CDR3 contains 14 residues. Germline V lookup: CDR1 SGHRS, CDR2 YFSETQ. The CDR3 sequence is CASSWSHNGDTQYF.

The chain joins TRBV12-3 or TRBV12-4 to TRBJ1-5; TCRdb indicates TRBD1, and absent DNA this call remains unverified. CDR3 length equals 13 residues. The CDR3 loop reads CASSDSGNQPQHF.

The V gene is TRBV11-2, the J gene TRBJ1-4; TCRdb's D gene call, TRBD1, goes unchecked for lack of DNA. The CDR3 runs to 18 residues. Germline V lookup: CDR1 SGHAT, CDR2 FQNNGV. The CDR3 loop reads CASSAPGRGRRTSEKLFF.

The chain has TRBV29-1 and TRBJ2-7; the TCRdb D gene call, TRBD1, has no DNA to confirm it. Germline V lookup: CDR1 SQVTM, CDR2 ANQGSEA. The CDR3 has 14 amino acids. The CDR3 reads CSVESHSGAYEQYF.

The chain combines TRBV20-1 with TRBJ2-7; the TCRdb call, TRBD2, lacks DNA for checking. CDR1 is DFQATT and CDR2 is SNEGSKA in the germline V gene (reference sequence). CDR3 length equals 13 residues. The CDR3 here is CSAVIWPTGEQYF.

V gene TRBV5-1 combines with J gene TRBJ2-5; TCRdb designates TRBD2, a call that cannot be tested without DNA. The CDR3 length is 15 residues. Germline loops: CDR1 SGHRS, CDR2 YFSETQ. CDR3: CASSLGLALLETQYF. Drawing the rest from reference TRBV5-1 and TRBJ2-5, the complete variable domain is KAGVTQTPRYLIKTRGQQVTLSCSPISGHRSVSWYQQTPGQGLQFLFEYFSETQRNKGNFPGRFSGRQFSNSRSEMNVSTLELGDSALYLCASSLGLALLETQYFGPGTRLLVL.

V and J are TRBV5-1 and TRBJ2-1. The CDR3 is 14 residues long. CDR1 and CDR2 from the germline V gene are SGHRS and YFSETQ. CDR3 protein: CASSLVDGYNEQFF.

This chain joins TRBV4-3 and TRBJ1-3; the D call from TCRdb, TRBD1, cannot be confirmed without DNA. Germline values: CDR1 LGHNA, CDR2 YSLEER. CDR3 length: 14 amino acids. CDR3 sequence: CASSQAGTGNTIYF.

The chain uses TRBV11-2 and TRBJ2-7; without DNA, the TCRdb call of TRBD2 cannot be checked. The CDR3 runs to 18 residues. Germline V gives CDR1 SGHAT, CDR2 FQNNGV. The CDR3 loop is CASSFVGDPRVKAYEQYF.

The rearrangement uses TRBV30 and TRBJ2-5; TCRdb's D call of TRBD1 is untestable without DNA. The CDR3 is made up of 14 amino acids. Germline CDR1 GTSNPN, CDR2 SVGIG (reference sequence). The CDR3 spells CAWSDYRRGETQYF.

The chain uses TRBV5-1 and TRBJ2-3; checking the TCRdb D call of TRBD1 is not possible without DNA. Germline V gene lookup returns CDR1 SGHRS and CDR2 YFSETQ. The CDR3 is made up of 16 amino acids. Here the CDR3 reads CASSLASGTPTDTQYF.

J is TRBJ2-1 and V is TRBV11-2; the TCRdb call, TRBD2, lacks DNA for checking. Germline V gene lookup returns CDR1 SGHAT and CDR2 FQNNGV. The CDR3 runs to 14 residues. The CDR3 sequence: CASSLPGLTDEQFF.

The chain carries TRBV9 and TRBJ2-7; TCRdb indicates TRBD1, and absent DNA this call remains unverified. The CDR3 consists of 15 residues. Germline assignment: CDR1 SGDLS and CDR2 YYNGEE. CDR3 amino acids: CASSVGQGALHEQYF.

The chain couples TRBV4-1 to TRBJ2-7; TCRdb's assignment of TRBD2 cannot be checked, as there is no DNA. The CDR3 has 15 residues. Germline loops: CDR1 MGHRA, CDR2 YSYEKL. CDR3 protein: CASSQGPSGGYEQYF.